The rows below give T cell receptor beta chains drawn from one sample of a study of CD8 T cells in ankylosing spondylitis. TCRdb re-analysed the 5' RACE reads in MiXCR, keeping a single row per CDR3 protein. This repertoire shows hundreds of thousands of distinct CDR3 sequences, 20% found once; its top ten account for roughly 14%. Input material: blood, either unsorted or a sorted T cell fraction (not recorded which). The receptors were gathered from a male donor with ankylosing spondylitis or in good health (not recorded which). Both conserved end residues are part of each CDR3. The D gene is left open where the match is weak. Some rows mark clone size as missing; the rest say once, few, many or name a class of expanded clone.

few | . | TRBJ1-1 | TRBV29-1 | TGCAGCGTTTTTATCCGGAACACTGAAGCTTTCTTT | CSVFIRNTEAFF
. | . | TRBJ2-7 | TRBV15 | TGTGCCACCAGCCGGGACTTAACCTACGAGCAGTACTTC | CATSRDLTYEQYF
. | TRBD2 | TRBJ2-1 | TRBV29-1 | TGCAGCGTTGGTTTGGGAGCGGGACTGTACAATGAGCAGTTCTTC | CSVGLGAGLYNEQFF
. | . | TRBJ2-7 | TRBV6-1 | TGTGCCAGCAGTGAAGCACCCAGACGGACAGCCTCCTACGAGCAGTACTTC | CASSEAPRRTASYEQYF
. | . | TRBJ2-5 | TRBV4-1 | TGCGCCAGCAGCCAAGACACGGCTCCCCAAGAGACCCAGTACTTC | CASSQDTAPQETQYF
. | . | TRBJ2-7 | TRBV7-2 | TGTGCCAGCAGCTTAAGGCTATCGGCCTCCTACGAGCAGTACTTC | CASSLRLSASYEQYF
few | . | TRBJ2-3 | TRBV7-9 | TGTGCCAGCAGCTTAGCAGGTGAACTTCCCACAGATACGCAGTATTTT | CASSLAGELPTDTQYF
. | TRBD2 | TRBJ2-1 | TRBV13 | TGTGCCAGCAGCACCCGACTAGCGCCATGGGAGCAGTTCTTC | CASSTRLAPWEQFF
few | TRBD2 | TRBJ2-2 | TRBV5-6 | TGTGCCAGCAGCCAACTAGCGGACGGGACCGGGGAGCTGTTTTTT | CASSQLADGTGELFF
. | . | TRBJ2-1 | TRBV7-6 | TGTGCCAGCAGCTTAGACCCAGAGGGATGCGAGCAGTTCTTC | CASSLDPEGCEQFF
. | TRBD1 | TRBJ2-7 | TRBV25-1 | TGTGCCAGCAGTGATCCCCGGACAGGGAGCATCAACGAGCAGTACTTC | CASSDPRTGSINEQYF
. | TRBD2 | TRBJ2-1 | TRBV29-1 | TGCAGCGTGGACCCTGGGACTAGCGGATACAATGAGCAGTTCTTC | CSVDPGTSGYNEQFF
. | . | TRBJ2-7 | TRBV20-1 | TGCAGTTCTAGAGATTTCGTGGGGCAAGGTTACGAGCAGTACTTC | CSSRDFVGQGYEQYF
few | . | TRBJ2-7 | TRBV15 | TGTGCCACCAGCAGAGATGGGGGGGCACCCTACGAGCAGTACTTC | CATSRDGGAPYEQYF
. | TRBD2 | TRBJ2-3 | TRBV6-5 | TGTGCCAGCAGTTACTCGACGCGGGGGACGTCTAGCACAGATACGCAGTATTTT | CASSYSTRGTSSTDTQYF
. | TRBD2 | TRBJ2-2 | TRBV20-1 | TGCAGTGCTAGGCCCGCGGGACTAGCGGGGTACACCGGGGAGCTGTTTTTT | CSARPAGLAGYTGELFF
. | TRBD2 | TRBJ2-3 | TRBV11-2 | TGTGCTACTACTAGCGGGGGGGCAACAGATACGCAGTATTTT | CATTSGGATDTQYF
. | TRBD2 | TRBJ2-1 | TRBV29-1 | TGCAGCGTTGTACTAGCGGGGGGGAGCTCCTACAATGAGCAGTTCTTC | CSVVLAGGSSYNEQFF
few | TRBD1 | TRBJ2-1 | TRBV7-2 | TGTGCCAGCAGCTTCCCGGGACAGGGTACCCAGGAGCAGTTCTTC | CASSFPGQGTQEQFF
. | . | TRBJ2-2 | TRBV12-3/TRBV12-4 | TGTGCCAGCAGTCCGTCACCTTGGGCCGGGGAGCTGTTTTTT | CASSPSPWAGELFF
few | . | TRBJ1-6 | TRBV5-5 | TGTGCCAGCGGATCGGGGCAGGGATCGAATTCACCCCTCCACTTT | CASGSGQGSNSPLHF
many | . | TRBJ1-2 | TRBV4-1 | TGCGCCAGCAGCCAAATCCAGGGATATGGCTACACCTTC | CASSQIQGYGYTF
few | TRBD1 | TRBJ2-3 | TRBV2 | TGTGCTACCGAGGACAGGAGCACAGATACGCAGTATTTT | CATEDRSTDTQYF
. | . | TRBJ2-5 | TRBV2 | TGTGCCAGTACCGACAGTGTAGAGGAGACCCAGTACTTC | CASTDSVEETQYF
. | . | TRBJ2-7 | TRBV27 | TGTGCCACCCTCCGAGGGGGGTTTGTGTACTTC | CATLRGGFVYF
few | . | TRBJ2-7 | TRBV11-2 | TGTGCCAGCTGCCCTTGGTACAGGGAAGAGCAGTACTTC | CASCPWYREEQYF
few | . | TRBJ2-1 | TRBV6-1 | TGTGCCAGCAGCACTAGCAAGATCTACAATGAGCAGTTCTTC | CASSTSKIYNEQFF
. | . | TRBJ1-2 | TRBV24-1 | TGTGCCACCAGTGATCGACAGCGTGCCTATGGCTACACCTTC | CATSDRQRAYGYTF
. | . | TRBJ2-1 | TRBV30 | TGTGCCTTGCAGGGGATAGACAATGAGCAGTTCTTC | CALQGIDNEQFF